One and the same sample provided the 10 T cell receptor beta chains below, sequenced in a study of T cell repertoires in cytomegalovirus infection. TCRdb passed the reads through MiXCR, listing each CDR3 protein once. The repertoire consists of 450,000 to 650,000 distinct CDR3 sequences, with 26% occurring once and the leading ten covering approximately 13%. The sequenced sample consisted of PBMCs. These receptors were obtained from a human donor in good health (CMV status not recorded). Some clones in this sample may be carry-over from other donors' samples.

This clonotype was seen just once. The chain employs TRBV6-4 and TRBJ2-2; no clear D gene. This CDR3 region has 14 residues. V lost 5 bases, J lost 3 bases, and 10 bases lay in between. Germline V CDR1 and CDR2: MRHNA, SNTAGT. In nucleotides, the CDR3 is TGTGCCAGCAGTCCCATCTGGGACACCGGGGAGCTGTTTTTT. The encoded protein is CASSPIWDTGELFF.

The chain uses TRBV5-6 and TRBJ1-2, with 7 bases matching TRBD1. The CDR3 spans 16 residues. CDR1 and CDR2 from the germline V gene are SGHDT and YYEEEE. V lost 1 base and J lost 6; bases outside the gene matches: 12. The CDR3 spells CASSLPLIQGRDGYTF. The DNA of the CDR3 is TGTGCCAGCAGCTTGCCTTTAATACAGGGGAGGGATGGCTACACCTTC.

Ten or more counts support this clonotype. The chain uses TRBV10-3 and TRBJ1-4; D remains ambiguous. V gave up 4 bases and J gave up 0 bases, with 3 bases separating them. CDR3 length: 13 residues. Germline-derived CDR1 and CDR2 are ENHRY and SYGVKD. The CDR3 sequence: CAISVTTNEKLFF. The CDR3 nucleotides read TGTGCCATCAGTGTTACAACTAATGAAAAACTGTTTTTT.

This clonotype has a count of ten or more. V usage is TRBV7-2 and J usage is TRBJ2-2, with 10 positions matching TRBD2. The CDR3 is made up of 17 amino acids. The V gene end was trimmed by 6 bases and the J gene end by 0 bases; junction bases not matched to a gene: 7. Germline-derived CDR1 and CDR2 are SGHTA and FQGNSA. The CDR3 DNA is TGTGCCAGCAGTAAGGAGAGCGGGAGGGCGAACACCGGGGAGCTGTTTTTT. Protein sequence: CASSKESGRANTGELFF.

The rearrangement links TRBV5-6 to TRBJ2-5; D not certain. V lost 2 bases and J 4 bases, leaving 9 bases between the germline ends. The CDR3 covers 13 residues. Per the germline V gene, CDR1 is SGHDT and CDR2 is YYEEEE. The CDR3 region is CASSFTGRETQYF. The CDR3 DNA reads TGTGCCAGCAGCTTCACCGGAAGAGAGACCCAGTACTTC. The complete variable domain, with remaining parts taken from reference TRBV5-6 and TRBJ2-5, reads DAGVTQSPTHLIKTRGQQVTLRCSPKSGHDTVSWYQQALGQGPQFIFQYYEEEERQRGNFPDRFSGHQFPNYSSELNVNALLLGDSALYLCASSFTGRETQYFGPGTRLLVL.

This chain joins TRBV5-1 and TRBJ2-2, with 9 bases identical to TRBD2. This CDR3 region has 17 residues. V lost 4 bases to trimming and J lost 3 bases; unmatched junction nucleotides: 10. Germline V lookup: CDR1 SGHRS, CDR2 YFSETQ. The CDR3 region has the DNA TGCGCCAGCAGCCAAGCTGGCGGGAGGGAAGACACCGGGGAGCTGTTTTTT. It specifies CASSQAGGREDTGELFF.

The chain is built from TRBV7-2 and TRBJ2-7; D is perhaps TRBD2 (5 bases). CDR1 is SGHTA, CDR2 FQGNSA, per germline. Trimming took 1 base from V and 5 from J, leaving 9 bases between them. The CDR3 has 13 amino acids. The CDR3 reads CASSLVAGDEQYF. The CDR3, as DNA: TGTGCCAGCAGCTTAGTAGCCGGGGACGAGCAGTACTTC.

V gene TRBV19 combines with J gene TRBJ1-1, with TRBD1 matching 9 bases. The CDR3 is 13 residues long. Germline V gene sequence: CDR1 LNHDA, CDR2 SQIVND (reference sequence). The ends lost 6 bases at V and 5 bases at J; junction bases unmatched: 4. The CDR3 protein is CASSRTGETEAFF. DNA for the CDR3: TGTGCCAGTAGCCGGACAGGGGAGACTGAAGCTTTCTTT.

This clonotype was seen a few times. This chain links TRBV7-8 with TRBJ2-2, with 12 positions matching TRBD2. CDR3 length: 14 amino acids. CDR1 and CDR2 (germline): SGHVS, FQNEAQ. V shed 3 bases and J 9 bases; nucleotides not matched to a gene: 2. CDR3 in amino acids: CASSFRTSGRELFF. CDR3 DNA: TGTGCCAGCAGCTTTCGGACTAGCGGGAGGGAGCTGTTTTTT.

This clonotype was seen a single time. A much larger clone lies a single base off, so this may be a read error. The chain carries TRBV7-8 and TRBJ1-1; D is perhaps TRBD1 (5 bases). CDR1 is SGHVS, CDR2 FQNEAQ, per germline. CDR3 length equals 17 residues. V lost 4 bases, J lost 1 base, and 19 bases lay in between. CDR3 DNA: TGTGCCAGCAGCTCAATGGGGGGGATTCGTCGGAACACTGAAGCTTTCTTT. It translates to CASSSMGGIRRNTEAFF.